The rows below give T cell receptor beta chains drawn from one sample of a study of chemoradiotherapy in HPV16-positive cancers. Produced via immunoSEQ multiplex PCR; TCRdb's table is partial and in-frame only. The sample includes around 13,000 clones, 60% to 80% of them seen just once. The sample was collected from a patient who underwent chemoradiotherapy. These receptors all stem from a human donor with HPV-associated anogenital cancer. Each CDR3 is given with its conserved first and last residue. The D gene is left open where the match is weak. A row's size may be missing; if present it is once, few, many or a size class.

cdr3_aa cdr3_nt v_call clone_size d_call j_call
CASSLRRLDNYEQYF TGTGCCAGCAGCTTACGACGGCTAGATAACTACGAGCAGTACTTC TRBV13 . . TRBJ2-7
CASRRRAGGAYNEQFF TGTGCCAGCAGAAGAAGGGCGGGAGGAGCCTACAATGAGCAGTTCTTC TRBV7-2 . TRBD2 TRBJ2-1
CASSQDLGTGDEKLFF TGCGCCAGCAGCCAAGATCTTGGGACAGGGGATGAAAAACTGTTTTTT TRBV4-3 medium-sized TRBD1 TRBJ1-4
CASSLVPGSEQYF TGTGCCAGCAGCTTAGTTCCGGGCAGTGAGCAGTACTTC TRBV11-3 once . TRBJ2-7
CATSEILGRNNEQFF TGTGCCACCTCTGAAATCCTAGGACGTAACAATGAGCAGTTCTTC TRBV10-3 . . TRBJ2-1
CASSQDPGQGADEQYF TGCGCCAGCAGCCAAGATCCGGGACAGGGGGCGGACGAGCAGTACTTC TRBV4-3 few TRBD1 TRBJ2-7
CASSRTPRREATNEKLFF TGTGCCAGCAGCCGAACCCCCAGAAGAGAGGCGACTAATGAAAAACTGTTTTTT TRBV7-9 . . TRBJ1-4
CASSSRDRGTGELFF TGCGCCAGCAGCTCCCGGGACAGGGGGACCGGGGAGCTGTTTTTT TRBV5-1 once TRBD1 TRBJ2-2
CASSPQGSYNEQFF TGTGCCAGCTCGCCTCAGGGGAGTTACAATGAGCAGTTCTTC TRBV18 . . TRBJ2-1
CASSPVGTQYNEQFF TGTGCCAGCAGCCCCGTAGGGACTCAGTACAATGAGCAGTTCTTC TRBV6-5 . . TRBJ2-1
CASSRPGQLLRLHF TGTGCCAGCAGCCGACCGGGACAGCTCCTTAGACTCCACTTC TRBV7-3 . TRBD1 TRBJ2-7
CASSEFQTDSGNTIYF TGCGCCAGCAGCGAATTCCAGACAGACTCTGGAAACACCATATATTTT TRBV4-1 . . TRBJ1-3
CASSFPSRGGDTEAFF TGTGCCAGCAGCTTTCCTTCCAGGGGTGGGGACACTGAAGCTTTCTTT TRBV11-2 . . TRBJ1-1
CASSSRDRGETQYF TGCGCCAGCAGCTCGAGGGACAGGGGGGAGACCCAGTACTTC TRBV5-1 . TRBD1 TRBJ2-5
CASSVTRWSGANVLTF TGTGCCAGCAGCGTAACCCGCTGGTCTGGGGCCAACGTCCTGACTTTC TRBV11-2 . . TRBJ2-6
CASSLIAGTYNEQFF TGTGCCAGCAGCTTAATAGCGGGAACCTACAATGAGCAGTTCTTC TRBV7-8 . TRBD2 TRBJ2-1